This T cell receptor beta chain was obtained from a study of OX40 agonist ivuxolimab in advanced cancers. Study summary: At doses from 0.01 to 10 mg/kg, patients were given intravenous ivuxolimab every 2 weeks.

With regard to this clone: Its antigen is undetermined.

The V gene's germline CDR1 is MNHEY and CDR2 SVGAGI. J lost 7 bases, V lost 4 bases, and 6 bases had no gene match. This CDR3 comprises 13 residues. Overall study results and limits: Clonal expansion was seen in CD4+ and CD8+ blood T cells by week 6 at 0.1 to 3.0 mg/kg. CD8+ T cells showed, on average, more clonal expansion than CD4+ cells.

The method was immunoSEQ multiplex PCR; TCRdb's version includes in-frame clones alone and lacks a portion of them. The table lists about 40,000 clones, approximately 90% of them singletons. This receptor was taken from an adult with an advanced solid tumor such as melanoma, head and neck, liver or kidney cancer. Here the sequenced sample was CD4+ or CD8+ T cells sorted from blood, taken in a trial of the OX40 agonist ivuxolimab. The chain links TRBV6-5 to TRBJ1-1; TRBD1 matches 7 bases. In DNA form, the CDR3 reads TGTGCCAGCAGTTGGCAGGGGGACGGTGAAGCTTTCTTT. This encodes CASSWQGDGEAFF.